The clone carrying this TCR beta chain was counted a few times. Its antigen remains unknown. The data stem from a study of T-cell reconstitution after alpha-beta-depleted transplantation in children. Study-level points and caveats: Surviving recipient T cells and thymic progenitors underlay high day-60 TCRbeta diversity in some patients. Newly produced T cells mostly provided counts and TCRbeta diversity after one year, as hyperexpanded clones declined. By about two months after transplant, alpha-beta T cells reportedly arose from several hundred graft clones that had expanded.

Construction of the TCRbeta library involved unique molecular identifiers. TCRdb reprocessed the PCR reads via MiXCR and lists one record per CDR3 protein. Altogether about 130,000 distinct CDR3 sequences are present, approximately 8.7% being singletons, with the ten largest covering approximately 25%. The CDR3 is 16 amino acids. V lost 0 bases, J lost 5 bases, and 9 bases stayed unmatched. Germline CDR1 and CDR2: SQVTM and ANQGSEA. This sequence was found in a girl under two years old who had a stem cell transplant for combined immunodeficiency, so the T cells may come from the graft donor. The chain is built from TRBV29-1 and TRBJ2-5, with TRBD2 matching over 10 bases. The specimen was PBMCs, mostly from graft donor cells, collected 180 days after TCRalphabeta/CD19-depleted stem cell transplant. CDR3 residues: CSVEEWSGRAGETQYF. Written as DNA, the CDR3 is TGCAGCGTTGAAGAGTGGAGCGGGAGGGCGGGGGAGACCCAGTACTTC.